Listed here are 15 T cell receptor beta chains from one sample, sequenced in a study of regulatory T cells in long-lasting Graves disease. Assembly of TCR beta libraries relied on iRepertoire HTBI primers together with Arm-PCR of CDR3 regions. A single record per CDR3 protein comes from TCRdb applying MiXCR to the multiplex PCR reads. The sample records roughly 400,000 distinct CDR3 sequences, 21% being singletons. Time point of the sample: persistent/refractory GD, antithyroid drugs over 5 years with positive TRAb. TCR sequences were obtained from RNA taken from PBMCs. Sequencing used peripheral blood mononuclear cells (PBMCs), obtained when the disease was refractory, from a patient treated with antithyroid drugs. The receptor set was obtained from a female donor with Graves disease.

The sample holds many counts of this clonotype. The chain employs TRBV2 and TRBJ2-2; TRBD2 matches at 8 bases. The V gene end was trimmed by 1 base and the J gene end by 2 bases; junction bases not matched to a gene: 3. Germline assignment: CDR1 SNHLY and CDR2 FYNNEI. The length of the CDR3 is 16 residues. The CDR3 DNA reads TGTGCCAGCAGTGAAGTCGGACTAGCAAACACCGGGGAGCTGTTTTTT. It is translated as CASSEVGLANTGELFF.

The table lists this clonotype with many counts. The chain joins TRBV28 to TRBJ2-7, with D hard to call. The germline CDR1 and CDR2 sequences are MDHEN and SYDVKM. Trimming pared 4 bases from V and 2 bases from J, leaving 15 bases between. The CDR3 totals 15 residues. This CDR3 reads CASSSSGRMAYEQYF. The CDR3 region has the DNA TGTGCCAGCAGTTCATCAGGCCGGATGGCCTACGAGCAGTACTTC.

There are many counts of this clonotype. The rearrangement links TRBV27 to TRBJ2-5; 7 bases agree with TRBD1. Germline loops: CDR1 MNHEY, CDR2 SMNVEV (reference sequence). The CDR3 is 16 residues long. Trimming took 5 bases from V and 5 from J; bases not matched to a gene: 14. The CDR3 here is CASSPLAGQAQETQYF. In DNA form, the CDR3 reads TGTGCCAGCAGTCCACTCGCCGGACAGGCCCAGGAGACCCAGTACTTC.

This clonotype was observed a handful of times. The genes are TRBV5-1 and TRBJ2-7; 8 nucleotides agree with TRBD1. CDR3 length equals 15 residues. The germline V gene has CDR1 SGHRS and CDR2 YFSETQ. Trimming at V came to 6 bases and at J to 0 bases, leaving 8 bases not matched to a gene. In DNA form, the CDR3 reads TGCGCCAGCACCGCCCGACAGGGGAACTCCTACGAGCAGTACTTC. Amino acid sequence: CASTARQGNSYEQYF. Combining the CDR3 with reference TRBV5-1 and TRBJ2-7 gives the whole variable domain KAGVTQTPRYLIKTRGQQVTLSCSPISGHRSVSWYQQTPGQGLQFLFEYFSETQRNKGNFPGRFSGRQFSNSRSEMNVSTLELGDSALYLCASTARQGNSYEQYFGPGTRLTVT.

In regard to this clonotype: A read error may be the cause here, since a much bigger clone is one base away. V and J are TRBV28 and TRBJ1-2, with 7 bases aligning to TRBD1. This CDR3 region has 13 residues. CDR1 and CDR2 (germline): MDHEN, SYDVKM. The CDR3 is CVSIGAGGYGYTF. In DNA, the CDR3 is TGTGTCAGCATTGGTGCAGGGGGCTATGGCTACACCTTC.

This clonotype has just a few counts. The chain couples TRBV7-9 to TRBJ2-2; no firm D call. This CDR3 has 11 amino acids. Germline CDR1 reads SEHNR; CDR2 reads FQNEAQ (reference sequence). Trimming took 6 bases from V and 6 from J, leaving 5 bases between them. In DNA, the CDR3 is TGTGCCAGCAGTACCCCCGGGGAGCTGTTTTTT. As protein: CASSTPGELFF. The full variable domain, in which reference TRBV7-9 and TRBJ2-2 provide the parts outside the CDR3, is DTGVSQNPRHKITKRGQNVTFRCDPISEHNRLYWYRQTLGQGPEFLTYFQNEAQLEKSRLLSDRFSAERPKGSFSTLEIQRTEQGDSAMYLCASSTPGELFFGEGSRLTVL.

As concerns this clonotype: It may be a read error: a sequence one base away is much more abundant. This chain links TRBV20-1 with TRBJ1-2; 7 positions match TRBD1. This CDR3 contains 14 residues. Germline CDR1 reads DFQATT; CDR2 reads SNEGSKA (reference sequence). CDR3 DNA sequence: TGCAGTGCTAGATTGGACAGGACTAACTGTGGCTACACCTTC. Amino acid sequence: CSARLDRTNCGYTF.

Only a few counts were recorded for this clonotype. For the CDR3, the DNA is TGTGCCAGCAGCCGCGTGTTAGGAACAGGTGGCTACACCTTC. Amino acids: CASSRVLGTGGYTF. This chain uses TRBV7-9 with TRBJ1-2; tentative D call: TRBD1 (5 bases). The CDR3 consists of 14 residues. V lost 5 bases, J lost 7 bases, and 17 bases lay in between. In germline, CDR1 is SEHNR, CDR2 FQNEAQ (reference sequence). Combining the CDR3 with reference TRBV7-9 and TRBJ1-2 gives the whole variable domain DTGVSQNPRHKITKRGQNVTFRCDPISEHNRLYWYRQTLGQGPEFLTYFQNEAQLEKSRLLSDRFSAERPKGSFSTLEIQRTEQGDSAMYLCASSRVLGTGGYTFGSGTRLTVV.

This clonotype was seen only a few times. The gene calls are TRBV25-1 and TRBJ2-6; D possibly corresponds to TRBD2 (7 bases). V dropped 1 base and J dropped 2 bases, with 15 bases sitting between them. The germline CDR1 and CDR2 sequences are MGHDK and SYGVNS. The CDR3 contains 18 residues. CDR3 protein: CASSELQGRGPGANVLTF. CDR3 nucleotides: TGTGCCAGCAGTGAATTGCAGGGGCGGGGGCCTGGGGCCAACGTCCTGACTTTC.

In DNA, the CDR3 is TGCAGTGCTGCTGCAGGGGCGGTGAATCAGCCCCAGCATTTT. It codes for CSAAAGAVNQPQHF. V usage is TRBV20-1 and J usage is TRBJ1-5; tentative D call: TRBD1 (6 bases). Trimming stripped 5 bases from V and 4 bases from J, with 15 bases between. The CDR3 spans 14 residues. The germline CDR1 and CDR2 sequences are DFQATT and SNEGSKA (reference sequence).

This clonotype was picked up one time. This likely comes from a read error, as the CDR3 has no conserved phenylalanine or tryptophan at its end. V and J are TRBV18 and TRBJ1-2; D is ambiguous. V was shortened by 2 bases and J by 5 bases, with 9 bases between the two germline ends. The CDR3 sequence is 13 residues long. Germline V gives CDR1 KGHSH, CDR2 LQKENI. The CDR3: CASSPDSGYGYTL. The CDR3 DNA reads TGTGCCAGCTCACCAGATTCGGGGTATGGCTACACCCTC.

This clonotype was seen only a few times. The gene calls are TRBV9 and TRBJ2-5; 14 bases agree with TRBD2. This CDR3 is 16 amino acids long. Germline V gene lookup returns CDR1 SGDLS and CDR2 YYNGEE. The ends lost 2 bases at V and 3 bases at J; junction bases unmatched: 3. CDR3 protein: CASSVGTSGRKETQYF. In DNA form, the CDR3 reads TGTGCCAGCAGCGTCGGGACTAGCGGGAGAAAAGAGACCCAGTACTTC.

This clonotype has at least ten counts. V usage is TRBV6-5 and J usage is TRBJ1-5; D ambiguous. The CDR3 spans 16 residues. Between the trimmed V and J ends, which lost 3 bases and 2 bases, there was a span of 14 bases. CDR1 is MNHEY and CDR2 is SVGAGI in the germline V gene. In DNA, the CDR3 is TGTGCCAGCAGTTATAGCGCTCCGGGAGGCAATCAGCCCCAGCATTTT. Residues: CASSYSAPGGNQPQHF.

This sequence joins TRBV4-2 and TRBJ2-2; 12 bases line up with TRBD2. Germline assignment: CDR1 LGHNA and CDR2 YNFKEQ. The CDR3 totals 17 residues. V gave up 2 bases and J gave up 1 base; unmatched junction bases: 2. CDR3 coding DNA: TGTGCCAGCAGCCAACCGACTAGCGGGAGGAACACCGGGGAGCTGTTTTTT. Translating it yields CASSQPTSGRNTGELFF.

As concerns this clonotype: This may stem from a read error, because a much larger clone lies one nucleotide away. The chain is built from TRBV7-3 and TRBJ1-4; D ambiguous. The germline V and J ends were trimmed by 3 bases and 8 bases, with 22 bases remaining between them. From germline, CDR1 is SGHTA and CDR2 FQGTGA. There are 17 residues in the CDR3. In nucleotides, the CDR3 is TGTGCCAGCAGCTTGAGGTGGACCCCGCGGAAAGGGGAAAAACTGTTTTTT. Translated: CASSLRWTPRKGEKLFF.